A selection of T cell receptor beta chains follows, all from one sample in a study of immune cell composition in non-small cell lung cancer. The protocol was immunoSEQ multiplex PCR, while the TCRdb copy is restricted to in-frame clones and leaves out a portion. The sample yields around 4,100 clones, about 73% seen once. What was sequenced was lung tumor tissue. The receptor set was obtained from a human donor with non-small cell lung cancer. CDR3s include the opening cysteine and the closing phenylalanine or tryptophan. The order of the fields is D gene, J gene, V gene, clone size, CDR3 protein, CDR3 DNA. D genes are given only for firm matches. The size field is filled for only some rows; it gives once, few, many or a size class.

D gene: NA
J gene: TRBJ1-2
V gene: TRBV7-9
clone size: large
CDR3 protein: CASSLARGENYGYTF
CDR3 DNA: TGTGCCAGCAGCTTAGCGAGGGGCGAGAACTATGGCTACACCTTC

D gene: TRBD1
J gene: TRBJ2-7
V gene: TRBV18
clone size: NA
CDR3 protein: CASSLDRGSYEQYF
CDR3 DNA: TGTGCCAGCTCCCTAGACAGGGGTTCCTACGAGCAGTACTTC

D gene: TRBD1
J gene: TRBJ1-3
V gene: TRBV29-1
clone size: NA
CDR3 protein: CSALTGGETFSGNTIYF
CDR3 DNA: TGCAGCGCTTTAACAGGGGGCGAAACCTTCTCTGGAAACACCATATATTTT

D gene: NA
J gene: TRBJ2-1
V gene: TRBV7-2
clone size: NA
CDR3 protein: CASSFEGENEQFF
CDR3 DNA: TGTGCCAGCAGCTTTGAAGGGGAAAATGAGCAGTTCTTC

D gene: TRBD2
J gene: TRBJ2-2
V gene: TRBV7-3
clone size: NA
CDR3 protein: CASSPRLAGTGELFF
CDR3 DNA: TGTGCCAGCAGCCCGAGACTAGCGGGCACCGGGGAGCTGTTTTTT

D gene: NA
J gene: TRBJ2-1
V gene: TRBV7-2
clone size: few
CDR3 protein: CASSSQLRSYNEQFF
CDR3 DNA: TGTGCCAGCAGCTCCCAACTTAGGTCCTACAATGAGCAGTTCTTC

D gene: NA
J gene: TRBJ2-7
V gene: TRBV18
clone size: NA
CDR3 protein: CASSPGVGGYEQYF
CDR3 DNA: TGTGCCAGCTCACCCGGTGTAGGGGGCTACGAGCAGTACTTC

D gene: NA
J gene: TRBJ1-2
V gene: TRBV6-5
clone size: NA
CDR3 protein: CASTRTEGYGYTF
CDR3 DNA: TGTGCCAGCACCCGGACGGAAGGGTATGGCTACACCTTC

D gene: NA
J gene: TRBJ1-1
V gene: TRBV5-1
clone size: once
CDR3 protein: CASRSINSGTTEAFF
CDR3 DNA: TGCGCCAGCAGATCTATAAATTCAGGGACCACTGAAGCTTTCTTT

D gene: NA
J gene: TRBJ2-7
V gene: TRBV6-6
clone size: NA
CDR3 protein: CASSLQGIMDEQYF
CDR3 DNA: TGTGCCAGCAGTTTACAGGGTATAATGGACGAGCAGTACTTC

D gene: NA
J gene: TRBJ1-2
V gene: TRBV6-1
clone size: NA
CDR3 protein: CASWGSGPANYGYTF
CDR3 DNA: TGTGCCAGCTGGGGATCAGGGCCAGCTAACTATGGCTACACCTTC

D gene: NA
J gene: TRBJ1-6
V gene: TRBV19
clone size: NA
CDR3 protein: CASSKENSPLHF
CDR3 DNA: TGTGCCAGTAGTAAGGAGAATTCACCCCTCCACTTT

D gene: TRBD2
J gene: TRBJ2-1
V gene: TRBV11-3
clone size: NA
CDR3 protein: CASSLGTSPSDEQFF
CDR3 DNA: TGTGCCAGCAGCTTAGGGACTAGCCCCTCGGATGAGCAGTTCTTC

D gene: TRBD2
J gene: TRBJ2-3
V gene: TRBV18
clone size: NA
CDR3 protein: CASSPPGGRGTKADTQYF
CDR3 DNA: TGTGCCAGCTCACCACCGGGCGGCCGCGGGACTAAGGCGGATACGCAGTATTTT

D gene: NA
J gene: TRBJ1-6
V gene: TRBV27
clone size: NA
CDR3 protein: CASTPRTNNSPLHF
CDR3 DNA: TGTGCCAGCACTCCGCGGACGAATAATTCACCCCTCCACTTT

D gene: TRBD1
J gene: TRBJ2-5
V gene: TRBV30
clone size: NA
CDR3 protein: CACLAGTGGLQETQYF
CDR3 DNA: TGTGCCTGCTTAGCCGGGACAGGGGGCCTCCAAGAGACCCAGTACTTC

D gene: TRBD1
J gene: TRBJ2-1
V gene: TRBV10-3
clone size: NA
CDR3 protein: CAISVLGTGLAEQFF
CDR3 DNA: TGTGCCATCAGTGTCCTGGGGACAGGGTTAGCTGAGCAGTTCTTC

D gene: NA
J gene: TRBJ1-1
V gene: TRBV10-3
clone size: NA
CDR3 protein: CAISVGGGTEAFF
CDR3 DNA: TGTGCCATCAGTGTTGGGGGGGGGACTGAAGCTTTCTTT

D gene: TRBD1
J gene: TRBJ1-6
V gene: TRBV6-6
clone size: NA
CDR3 protein: CASSDSGQGNSPLHF
CDR3 DNA: TGTGCCAGCAGTGACTCCGGACAGGGAAATTCACCCCTCCACTTT

D gene: NA
J gene: TRBJ1-4
V gene: TRBV27
clone size: NA
CDR3 protein: CASPGYEKLFF
CDR3 DNA: TGTGCCAGTCCGGGTTATGAAAAACTGTTTTTT

D gene: TRBD1
J gene: TRBJ1-5
V gene: TRBV6-1
clone size: NA
CDR3 protein: CASSRQGVRQPQHF
CDR3 DNA: TGTGCCAGCAGCCGACAGGGAGTGCGTCAGCCCCAGCATTTT

D gene: NA
J gene: TRBJ2-2
V gene: TRBV5-1
clone size: once
CDR3 protein: CASRSGLNTGELFF
CDR3 DNA: TGCGCCAGCAGATCGGGACTGAACACCGGGGAGCTGTTTTTT

D gene: TRBD1
J gene: TRBJ1-2
V gene: TRBV7-9
clone size: NA
CDR3 protein: CASSSNRDSKGYTF
CDR3 DNA: TGTGCCAGCAGCTCCAATAGGGACAGCAAAGGCTACACCTTC

D gene: NA
J gene: TRBJ1-5
V gene: TRBV9
clone size: NA
CDR3 protein: CASSVYESSNQPQHF
CDR3 DNA: TGTGCCAGCAGCGTTTATGAAAGTAGCAATCAGCCCCAGCATTTT

D gene: NA
J gene: TRBJ2-3
V gene: TRBV4-3
clone size: NA
CDR3 protein: CASSQGAVTQITQYF
CDR3 DNA: TGCGCCAGCAGCCAAGGGGCAGTTACACAGATTACGCAGTATTTT

D gene: NA
J gene: TRBJ2-1
V gene: TRBV27
clone size: few
CDR3 protein: CASSTTTEDEQFF
CDR3 DNA: TGTGCCAGCAGTACAACGACAGAAGACGAGCAGTTCTTC

D gene: TRBD1
J gene: TRBJ2-7
V gene: TRBV5-4
clone size: NA
CDR3 protein: CASSLGGQGNYEQYF
CDR3 DNA: TGTGCCAGCAGCTTGGGGGGACAGGGCAACTACGAGCAGTACTTC

D gene: TRBD2
J gene: TRBJ2-5
V gene: TRBV19
clone size: NA
CDR3 protein: CASSERGAGYQETQYF
CDR3 DNA: TGTGCCAGTAGTGAGCGGGGGGCGGGTTACCAAGAGACCCAGTACTTC

D gene: NA
J gene: TRBJ1-4
V gene: TRBV4-1
clone size: NA
CDR3 protein: CASSQVTGNEKLFF
CDR3 DNA: TGCGCCAGCAGCCAAGTTACTGGAAATGAAAAACTGTTTTTT

D gene: NA
J gene: TRBJ2-7
V gene: TRBV19
clone size: large
CDR3 protein: CATTFRRVSYEQYF
CDR3 DNA: TGTGCCACCACCTTTCGGAGGGTCTCCTACGAGCAGTACTTC

D gene: NA
J gene: TRBJ1-2
V gene: TRBV28
clone size: NA
CDR3 protein: CASSPPDVNYGYTF
CDR3 DNA: TGTGCCAGCAGCCCCCCGGACGTCAACTATGGCTACACCTTC

D gene: NA
J gene: TRBJ1-4
V gene: TRBV7-9
clone size: once
CDR3 protein: CASSFGGQNEKLFF
CDR3 DNA: TGTGCCAGCAGCTTCGGGGGCCAGAATGAAAAACTGTTTTTT

D gene: NA
J gene: TRBJ2-5
V gene: TRBV14
clone size: NA
CDR3 protein: CASSLIGTSAVETQYF
CDR3 DNA: TGTGCCAGCAGCCTAATCGGGACTTCAGCCGTAGAGACCCAGTACTTC

D gene: NA
J gene: TRBJ1-4
V gene: TRBV6-6
clone size: NA
CDR3 protein: CASSPTRSNEKLFF
CDR3 DNA: TGTGCCAGCAGTCCCACGAGGAGTAATGAAAAACTGTTTTTT

D gene: NA
J gene: TRBJ1-1
V gene: TRBV6-6
clone size: NA
CDR3 protein: CASSDMENTEAFF
CDR3 DNA: TGTGCCAGCAGCGACATGGAGAACACTGAAGCTTTCTTT

D gene: NA
J gene: TRBJ2-1
V gene: TRBV5-6
clone size: NA
CDR3 protein: CASSLLGTWLTEDYNEQFF
CDR3 DNA: TGTGCCAGCAGCTTGTTGGGGACTTGGCTGACAGAAGACTACAATGAGCAGTTCTTC

D gene: NA
J gene: TRBJ2-4
V gene: TRBV5-1
clone size: NA
CDR3 protein: CASSLGEPNIQYF
CDR3 DNA: TGCGCCAGCAGCTTGGGGGAACCAAACATTCAGTACTTC

D gene: NA
J gene: TRBJ1-5
V gene: TRBV18
clone size: few
CDR3 protein: CASSLETGIGQPQHF
CDR3 DNA: TGTGCCAGCTCCCTAGAGACGGGGATAGGGCAGCCCCAGCATTTT

D gene: TRBD1
J gene: TRBJ1-2
V gene: TRBV11-2
clone size: NA
CDR3 protein: CASSLVAGGEGYTF
CDR3 DNA: TGTGCCAGCAGCTTAGTAGCAGGGGGCGAAGGCTACACCTTC

D gene: TRBD2
J gene: TRBJ2-5
V gene: TRBV9
clone size: NA
CDR3 protein: CASSVDSGRYQETQYF
CDR3 DNA: TGTGCCAGCAGCGTAGATAGCGGGAGGTACCAAGAGACCCAGTACTTC

D gene: NA
J gene: TRBJ1-1
V gene: TRBV12-5
clone size: NA
CDR3 protein: CASGFHGDTEAFF
CDR3 DNA: TGTGCTAGTGGTTTTCACGGGGACACTGAAGCTTTCTTT

D gene: TRBD1
J gene: TRBJ1-2
V gene: TRBV6-1
clone size: NA
CDR3 protein: CASSELTGAKNGYTF
CDR3 DNA: TGTGCCAGCAGTGAGCTGACAGGGGCAAAGAATGGCTACACCTTC

D gene: NA
J gene: TRBJ2-3
V gene: TRBV5-4
clone size: NA
CDR3 protein: CASSSRQGTDTQYF
CDR3 DNA: TGTGCCAGCAGCTCCAGACAGGGCACAGATACGCAGTATTTT

D gene: NA
J gene: TRBJ2-7
V gene: TRBV29-1
clone size: NA
CDR3 protein: CSVDGTPPSYEQYF
CDR3 DNA: TGCAGCGTTGATGGGACTCCCCCATCCTACGAGCAGTACTTC

D gene: NA
J gene: TRBJ2-3
V gene: TRBV12-2
clone size: NA
CDR3 protein: CASRLGAGCYSTDTQYF
CDR3 DNA: TGTGCAAGTCGCTTAGGGGCGGGGTGTTATAGCACAGATACGCAGTATTTT

D gene: NA
J gene: TRBJ1-5
V gene: TRBV28
clone size: NA
CDR3 protein: CASRREDQPQHF
CDR3 DNA: TGTGCCAGCAGGCGGGAAGATCAGCCCCAGCATTTT

D gene: NA
J gene: TRBJ2-5
V gene: TRBV29-1
clone size: NA
CDR3 protein: CSAPGPGTETQYF
CDR3 DNA: TGCAGCGCCCCGGGCCCGGGAACTGAGACCCAGTACTTC

D gene: NA
J gene: TRBJ2-5
V gene: TRBV5-6
clone size: few
CDR3 protein: CASSLKETQYF
CDR3 DNA: TGTGCCAGCAGCTTGAAAGAGACCCAGTACTTC

D gene: TRBD2
J gene: TRBJ2-3
V gene: TRBV7-2
clone size: NA
CDR3 protein: CASSLGLAEGDTQYF
CDR3 DNA: TGTGCCAGCAGCTTAGGTCTAGCGGAGGGCGATACGCAGTATTTT

D gene: NA
J gene: TRBJ1-1
V gene: TRBV9
clone size: NA
CDR3 protein: CASSFAGGAEAFF
CDR3 DNA: TGTGCCAGCAGTTTTGCGGGAGGGGCTGAAGCTTTCTTT

D gene: NA
J gene: TRBJ2-7
V gene: TRBV18
clone size: NA
CDR3 protein: CASSIKQGHEQYF
CDR3 DNA: TGTGCCAGCTCAATCAAGCAGGGCCACGAGCAGTACTTC

D gene: TRBD2
J gene: TRBJ2-7
V gene: TRBV11-2
clone size: NA
CDR3 protein: CASSLERLADTYEQYF
CDR3 DNA: TGTGCCAGCAGCTTAGAGCGACTAGCGGATACCTACGAGCAGTACTTC